The next 32 T cell receptor beta chains were all read from a single sample in a study of beta chain features in type 1 diabetes (dated by TCRdb to 2016 to 2019). Library creation used the immunoSEQ multiplex PCR assay. The entire isolated RNA was reverse transcribed using the High Capacity cDNA Reverse Transcription Kit, and thus expressed TCRB transcripts were sequenced. The clones in this table, taken by TCRdb from immuneACCESS, are in-frame only. Not every clone is retained; where verified, under half of the shortfall comes from an unresolved V gene, and the cause of the rest is unknown. The sample records 350,000 to 450,000 clones, over 11% of which are singletons. 0.03% to 0.04% of the sample goes to the ten largest clones. The sample taken for sequencing was naive CD4+ T cells from blood. Explained via the paper, the cell subset or site label denotes: true naive CD4+ T cells. These TCRs come from a man in his thirties or forties in good health.

The sample holds a few counts of this clone. The chain joins TRBV5-4 to TRBJ2-1, with D unclear. Between the trimmed V and J ends, which lost 0 bases and 9 bases, there was a span of 13 bases. CDR3 length: 14 amino acids. CDR1 is SGHNT, CDR2 YYREEE, per germline (reference sequence). DNA of the CDR3: TGTGCCAGCAGCTTGGATGGTAAATGGGGTGAGCAGTTCTTC. This encodes CASSLDGKWGEQFF.

This clone was seen a handful of times. The rearrangement joins TRBV5-1 to TRBJ2-1; 10 nucleotides line up with TRBD2. Germline V gene sequence: CDR1 SGHRS, CDR2 YFSETQ. Germline trimming cut 3 bases from V and 8 bases from J; bases unmatched to any gene: 11. This CDR3 contains 16 residues. This CDR3 reads CASSSESSGSWDEQFF. The CDR3 DNA follows: TGCGCCAGCAGCTCCGAATCTAGCGGGAGTTGGGATGAGCAGTTCTTC.

This clone was seen only a few times. The chain couples TRBV18 to TRBJ2-3; D uncertain. Trimming removed 2 bases at V and 10 bases at J, with 10 bases between. Germline assignment: CDR1 KGHSH and CDR2 LQKENI. The CDR3 contains 12 residues. CDR3 region: CASSPAPIAQYF. The CDR3 region has the DNA TGTGCCAGCTCACCAGCACCGATTGCGCAGTATTTT.

This clone was observed a handful of times. J is TRBJ2-6 and V is TRBV30; possible D gene TRBD1, 6 bases. The V end lost 5 bases, the J end lost 0 bases, and 11 bases lay between the germline ends. The V gene's germline CDR1 is GTSNPN and CDR2 SVGIG (reference sequence). CDR3 length: 15 residues. In DNA, the CDR3 is TGTGCCTGGTTTGGACAGATCTCTGGGGCCAACGTCCTGACTTTC. This codes for CAWFGQISGANVLTF.

With respect to this clone: The junction does not match germline at one end; this may be a read error. The chain joins TRBV7-7 to TRBJ2-2; a possible D gene is TRBD1 (7 bases). The CDR3 consists of 13 residues. Germline assignment: CDR1 SSHAT and CDR2 FNYEAQ (reference sequence). For the CDR3, the DNA is TGTGCTAGCAGCTTAGCGTGGGGGGACAGCCTATTTTTT. This translates into CASSLAWGDSLFF.

This clone was detected only a few times. This CDR3 is also generated by other DNA sequences in the sample. The chain employs TRBV6-5 and TRBJ1-2, with 8 bases fitting TRBD1. The germline CDR1 and CDR2 sequences are MNHEY and SVGAGI. J gave up 5 bases and V 5 bases, and 1 base lay outside the gene matches. The CDR3 length is 12 residues. CDR3 region: CASSRTGYGYTF. Written as DNA, the CDR3 is TGTGCCAGCAGTAGGACAGGGTATGGCTACACCTTC.

The chain has TRBV5-1 and TRBJ1-1, with no clear D. Trimming pared 5 bases from V and 0 bases from J, leaving 11 bases between. The length of the CDR3 is 14 residues. Germline V gene lookup returns CDR1 SGHRS and CDR2 YFSETQ. CDR3 in DNA: TGCGCCAGCAGGGAGGTCGGGGTGAACACTGAAGCTTTCTTT. Amino acid sequence: CASREVGVNTEAFF.

This clone was seen a handful of times. The same CDR3 also results from other DNA sequences found in this sample. The chain uses TRBV7-2 and TRBJ1-1, with a tentative D call TRBD1 (5 bases). The CDR3 spans 13 residues. V lost 3 bases, J lost 1 base, and 6 bases lay in between. Germline loops: CDR1 SGHTA, CDR2 FQGNSA. This CDR3 reads CASSLGRNTEAFF. Here the CDR3 DNA reads TGTGCCAGCAGCTTGGGACGGAACACTGAAGCTTTCTTT.

This clone was seen more than once but under ten times. DNA of the CDR3: TGTGCCATCAGTGATCCGGGGACAGGGAGCCCAGCTTTCTTT. The encoded protein is CAISDPGTGSPAFF. This chain joins TRBV10-3 and TRBJ1-1, with TRBD1 matching 9 bases. Germline CDR1 and CDR2: ENHRY and SYGVKD. V lost 3 bases to trimming and J lost 10 bases; unmatched junction nucleotides: 9. The CDR3 covers 14 residues.

This clone has only a few counts. The chain employs TRBV5-1 and TRBJ2-1, with TRBD2 as a possible D gene (6 bases). Germline loops: CDR1 SGHRS, CDR2 YFSETQ. The CDR3 is made up of 16 amino acids. With 0 bases removed from V and 10 bases from J, the gap between germline ends came to 20 bases. The CDR3 spells CASSLELALLAAEQFF. CDR3 in DNA: TGCGCCAGCAGCTTGGAACTAGCCCTGTTGGCGGCCGAGCAGTTCTTC.

The chain recombines TRBV15 with TRBJ2-5; no clear D. V lost 0 bases and J lost 0, with 11 bases in between. The CDR3 runs 16 residues. Germline V gene data show CDR1 as LNHNV and CDR2 as YYDKDF (reference sequence). This CDR3 is CATSRDSTTYQETQYF. The CDR3 DNA sequence: TGTGCCACCAGCAGAGACTCTACCACGTACCAAGAGACCCAGTACTTC.

V and J are TRBV7-9 and TRBJ1-6, with D possibly matching TRBD1 (5 bases). The CDR3 has 18 residues. Germline CDR1 is SEHNR and CDR2 is FQNEAQ (reference sequence). V was cut by 5 bases and J by 0 bases, with 17 bases left in between. The chain's CDR3 is CASSTLPGGSSYNSPLHF. The CDR3 coding sequence is TGTGCCAGCAGCACTCTTCCCGGGGGGAGCTCCTATAATTCACCCCTCCACTTT.

This clone has just a few counts. This rearrangement joins TRBV7-9 to TRBJ2-5; maybe TRBD2 (5 bases). Deletions cut 6 bases from V and 3 bases from J, with 11 bases between. From germline, CDR1 is SEHNR and CDR2 FQNEAQ (reference sequence). This CDR3 comprises 13 residues. The DNA of the CDR3 is TGTGCCAGCAGGAGCAAGAGGGAAGAGACCCAGTACTTC. Residues: CASRSKREETQYF.

This chain links TRBV18 with TRBJ2-3; TRBD2 might be the D (6 bases). V was shortened by 3 bases and J by 2 bases, with 15 bases between the two germline ends. This CDR3 is built from 16 residues. CDR1 is KGHSH and CDR2 is LQKENI in the germline V gene. The CDR3 reads CASSPLVAGITDTQYF. The CDR3, as DNA: TGTGCCAGCTCACCCCTTGTGGCGGGGATCACAGATACGCAGTATTTT.

This clone has just a few counts. The V and J genes are TRBV29-1 and TRBJ2-5; TRBD2 agrees at 8 bases. V lost 5 bases and J lost 4; bases outside the gene matches: 9. Germline V gene data show CDR1 as SQVTM and CDR2 as ANQGSEA. The CDR3 is 14 residues long. As DNA, the CDR3 is TGCAGCGTTAAGGGGAGCGGGAGAGGAGAGACCCAGTACTTC. Residues: CSVKGSGRGETQYF.

Remarks on this clone: At the DNA level, this CDR3 is encoded by other sequences in the same sample as well. This CDR3 is CASSRGSTDTQYF. DNA of the CDR3: TGTGCCAGCAGCCGCGGGAGCACAGATACGCAGTATTTT. The chain carries TRBV5-4 and TRBJ2-3; tentative D call: TRBD2 (5 bases). V was cut by 4 bases and J by 0 bases, with 6 bases left in between. The V gene's germline CDR1 is SGHNT and CDR2 YYREEE (reference sequence). The CDR3 length is 13 residues.

The CDR3 region has the DNA TGTGCCAGCAGCTTACAGGGCTCTGGGGCCAACGTCCTGACTTTC. Translating it yields CASSLQGSGANVLTF. The rearrangement links TRBV9 to TRBJ2-6; tentative D call: TRBD1 (6 bases). This CDR3 is 15 amino acids long. Deletions cut 4 bases from V and 0 bases from J, with 8 bases between. CDR1 SGDLS and CDR2 YYNGEE come from the germline V gene.

The chain joins TRBV7-2 to TRBJ2-7; 8 bases map to TRBD1. The trim removed 1 base at V and 3 bases at J, leaving 5 bases unmatched. This CDR3 spans 15 amino acids. Germline V gives CDR1 SGHTA, CDR2 FQGNSA. The CDR3 region has the DNA TGTGCCAGCAGCTTAGTCGCACAGGGGGACTACGAGCAGTACTTC. This sequence encodes CASSLVAQGDYEQYF.

The CDR3 sequence: CASSRDQGDTQYF. For the CDR3, the DNA is TGTGCCAGCAGCCGGGACCAGGGGGATACGCAGTATTTT. This chain joins TRBV6-5 and TRBJ2-3, with TRBD1 as a possible D gene (6 bases). The V and J ends lost 6 bases and 6 bases respectively, with 13 bases between them. CDR3 size: 13 residues. Per germline, CDR1 MNHEY and CDR2 SVGAGI.

This clone was observed many times. Germline and junction disagree at one end, which may indicate a read error. This rearrangement joins TRBV7-9 to TRBJ2-4; D not resolved. In germline, CDR1 is SEHNR, CDR2 FQNEAQ (reference sequence). CDR3 size: 11 residues. DNA of the CDR3: TGTGCCAGCAGCCGCAGATCGGCCATGGACTTC. Protein: CASSRRSAMDF.

This clone was seen a handful of times. The chain employs TRBV9 and TRBJ2-6, with D unresolved. Looked up from germline, CDR1 is SGDLS and CDR2 is YYNGEE. The CDR3 runs 14 residues. The germline V and J ends were trimmed by 4 bases and 14 bases, with 19 bases remaining between them. CDR3 sequence reads: CASSPAPSPSFLTF. The DNA of the CDR3 is TGTGCCAGCAGCCCAGCGCCGTCCCCCAGCTTCCTGACTTTC.

In this sample, this clone turned up a few times. The chain links TRBV7-9 to TRBJ1-2; D is unresolved. The length of the CDR3 is 13 residues. Germline V gene lookup returns CDR1 SEHNR and CDR2 FQNEAQ (reference sequence). V lost 5 bases and J lost 0, with 7 bases in between. CDR3 protein: CASSARANYGYTF. DNA for the CDR3: TGTGCCAGCAGCGCTAGGGCTAACTATGGCTACACCTTC.

In regard to this clone: The same CDR3 arises from other DNA sequences in this sample as well. The CDR3 reads CASSVATGNEKLFF. The CDR3, as DNA: TGTGCCAGCAGCGTAGCGACGGGTAATGAAAAACTGTTTTTT. V is TRBV9 and J is TRBJ1-4; D unclear. Germline-derived CDR1 and CDR2 are SGDLS and YYNGEE. Trimming pared 0 bases from V and 4 bases from J, leaving 7 bases between. This CDR3 has 14 residues.

The V call is TRBV7-9, the J call TRBJ2-6, with a possible D match to TRBD1 (5 bases). Looked up from germline, CDR1 is SEHNR and CDR2 is FQNEAQ (reference sequence). The CDR3 extends over 18 amino acids. Trimming removed 1 base from V and 2 bases from J, with 15 bases in between. The CDR3 protein is CASSLDHRPTAGANVLTF. The CDR3 DNA sequence: TGTGCCAGCAGCTTAGACCACAGGCCAACTGCTGGGGCCAACGTCCTGACTTTC.

This chain joins TRBV29-1 and TRBJ1-4; D remains unclear. Deletions cut 6 bases from V and 5 bases from J, with 13 bases between. The CDR3 is 13 residues long. The V gene's germline CDR1 is SQVTM and CDR2 ANQGSEA. The CDR3 protein is CSVQHAYNEKLFF. In nucleotides, the CDR3 is TGCAGCGTCCAACACGCGTACAATGAAAAACTGTTTTTT.

This clone has just a few counts. The rearrangement links TRBV29-1 to TRBJ2-3; 10 bases map to TRBD2. CDR1 is SQVTM, CDR2 ANQGSEA, per germline. J lost 0 bases, V lost 6 bases, and 15 bases had no gene match. The CDR3 is 18 amino acids. DNA of the CDR3: TGCAGCGTCGCCGGGACTAGCGATAACCCCCACAGCACAGATACGCAGTATTTT. It translates to CSVAGTSDNPHSTDTQYF.

The V gene is TRBV30, the J gene TRBJ1-6; D unclear. The V end was cut by 4 bases, the J end by 10 bases, with 14 bases between. The germline V gene has CDR1 GTSNPN and CDR2 SVGIG (reference sequence). The CDR3 is made up of 13 amino acids. The CDR3 DNA sequence: TGTGCCTGGACCCCTTTTGCGGGATCACCCCTCCACTTT. The encoded protein is CAWTPFAGSPLHF.

The table lists this clone with a few counts. Other nucleotide sequences in the sample specify the same CDR3. The chain has TRBV9 and TRBJ2-1; D possibly corresponds to TRBD1 (5 bases). This CDR3 is 15 amino acids long. Germline values: CDR1 SGDLS, CDR2 YYNGEE. V was cut by 2 bases and J by 2 bases, with 11 bases left in between. DNA for the CDR3: TGTGCCAGCAGCGTTGGTCAGGGTGCCTACAATGAGCAGTTCTTC. It yields the protein CASSVGQGAYNEQFF.

The CDR3 DNA sequence: TGTGCCAGCAGCCCAGTACACGGTAGCAATCAGCCCCAGCATTTT. This gives the protein CASSPVHGSNQPQHF. The chain joins TRBV7-2 to TRBJ1-5; D is uncertain. Germline-derived CDR1 and CDR2 are SGHTA and FQGNSA. Trimming removed 5 bases at V and 0 bases at J, with 11 bases between. The CDR3 sequence is 15 residues long.

The chain employs TRBV7-2 and TRBJ2-1; no definite D call. Between the trimmed V and J ends, which lost 1 base and 8 bases, there was a span of 9 bases. The germline CDR1 and CDR2 sequences are SGHTA and FQGNSA. There are 13 residues in the CDR3. DNA for the CDR3: TGTGCCAGCAGCTTAGGGGTGACGGATGAGCAGTTCTTC. Protein sequence: CASSLGVTDEQFF. Full variable domain (outside the CDR3, taken from reference TRBV7-2 and TRBJ2-1): GAGVSQSPSNKVTEKGKDVELRCDPISGHTALYWYRQSLGQGLEFLIYFQGNSAPDKSGLPSDRFSAERTGGSVSTLTIQRTQQEDSAVYLCASSLGVTDEQFFGPGTRLTVL.

This chain connects TRBV20-1 to TRBJ2-7; D not certain. Germline V gives CDR1 DFQATT, CDR2 SNEGSKA (reference sequence). CDR3 length: 10 amino acids. The V gene lost 3 bases and the J gene lost 6 bases, with 6 bases spanning the gap. The CDR3, as DNA: TGCAGTGCTAGTTCTCTCGAGCAGTACTTC. This encodes CSASSLEQYF.

The rearrangement uses TRBV11-3 and TRBJ2-5; D gene uncertain. V shed 3 bases and J shed 2 bases, with 10 bases lying between them. This CDR3 region has 14 residues. Per the germline V gene, CDR1 is SGHNT and CDR2 is YENEEA. The CDR3 loop is CASSLTIIQETQYF. The CDR3 bases are TGTGCCAGCAGCTTGACAATTATTCAAGAGACCCAGTACTTC.